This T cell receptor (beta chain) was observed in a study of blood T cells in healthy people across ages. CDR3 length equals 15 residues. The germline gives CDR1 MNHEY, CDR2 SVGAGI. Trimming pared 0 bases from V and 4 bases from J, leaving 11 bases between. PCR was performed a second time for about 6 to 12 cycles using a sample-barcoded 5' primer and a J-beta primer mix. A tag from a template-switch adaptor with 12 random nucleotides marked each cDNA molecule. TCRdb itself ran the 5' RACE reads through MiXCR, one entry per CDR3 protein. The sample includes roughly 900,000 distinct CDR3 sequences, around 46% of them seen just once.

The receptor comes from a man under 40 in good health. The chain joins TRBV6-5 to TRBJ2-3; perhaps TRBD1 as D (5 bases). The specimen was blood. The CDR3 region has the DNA TGTGCCAGCAGTTACTCGCAGGGTATGGCAGATACGCAGTATTTT. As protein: CASSYSQGMADTQYF.